The subject of this entry is one TCR beta chain. What it recognizes is unknown. This record belongs to a study of CD8+CD57+ T cells in acquired aplastic anemia. Background on the study: On average, sorted CD4+ and CD8+ cells gave approximately 3 ug of DNA. Whole-study results and caveats: Comparison of patients with controls identified around 31 shared CD8+ CDR3 sequences. Controls did not differ significantly from patients in CD8+ Simpson's diversity.

For CDR3 and TCR beta VDJ profiling, genomic DNA was the template used. TCRdb fed the reads into MiXCR, producing one record per CDR3 protein. The sample lists under 350,000 distinct CDR3 sequences; about 56% were seen once. The V and J ends lost 6 bases and 0 bases respectively, with 12 bases between them. In germline, CDR1 is SNHLY, CDR2 FYNNEI. This CDR3 region has 15 residues. Material for sequencing was sorted CD4+, CD8+, or CD8+CD57+ T cells (not recorded which) from PBMCs. The V gene is TRBV2, the J gene TRBJ2-1, with D possibly TRBD2 on 5 matching bases. This TCR came from a human donor with severe aplastic anemia or a healthy control (not recorded which). CDR3 protein: CASRIASSSYNEQFF. DNA of the CDR3: TGTGCCAGCAGGATAGCGTCAAGCTCCTACAATGAGCAGTTCTTC.